What follows are 27 T cell receptor beta chains derived from one specimen sequenced in a study of patients and donors after allogeneic stem cell transplantation. TCRdb fed the RT-PCR reads into MiXCR, producing one record per CDR3 protein. The repertoire includes about 110,000 distinct CDR3 sequences, 35% of them detected once, and roughly 27% sits in the top ten. The sample comprised blood, either unsorted or a sorted T cell fraction (not recorded which). The origin of the receptors is a human donor who was either an allogeneic HSCT recipient or a stem cell or donor lymphocyte infusion donor (not recorded which). It is not recorded whose cells these are; they may come from a transplant donor.

This chain links TRBV4-2 with TRBJ2-7; TRBD1 might be the D (6 bases). Trimming stripped 5 bases from V and 0 bases from J, with 14 bases between. There are 15 residues in the CDR3. Per the germline V gene, CDR1 is LGHNA and CDR2 is YNFKEQ. This chain's CDR3 is CASSAGGHNSYEQYF. The CDR3, as DNA: TGTGCCAGCAGCGCTGGGGGACATAACTCCTACGAGCAGTACTTC.

The chain is built from TRBV5-5 and TRBJ2-2; D is unresolved. V was clipped by 0 bases and J by 2 bases, with 2 bases between them. The length of the CDR3 is 13 residues. Germline CDR1 SGHKS, CDR2 YYEKEE (reference sequence). DNA for the CDR3: TGTGCCAGCAGCTTGGCCAACACCGGGGAGCTGTTTTTT. This sequence encodes CASSLANTGELFF.

This clonotype appeared a few times. This sequence joins TRBV7-9 and TRBJ1-1, with D possibly TRBD1 on 5 matching bases. V was pared by 5 bases and J by 5 bases, with 21 bases between. There are 16 residues in the CDR3. The germline gives CDR1 SEHNR, CDR2 FQNEAQ (reference sequence). Here the CDR3 DNA reads TGTGCCAGCAGCCCTACCGGGGCAAGGGGAAGGACTGAAGCTTTCTTT. Its protein product is CASSPTGARGRTEAFF.

In its sample, this clonotype was seen a few times. The V gene is TRBV6-1, the J gene TRBJ2-7; D gene unclear. Germline-derived CDR1 and CDR2 are MNHNS and SASEGT. Between the trimmed V and J ends, which lost 7 bases and 2 bases, there was a span of 15 bases. The CDR3 covers 14 residues. The CDR3 here is CASTELGLPYEQYF. DNA of the CDR3: TGTGCCAGCACCGAACTTGGCTTACCCTACGAGCAGTACTTC.

The chain carries TRBV18 and TRBJ1-5; D call uncertain. This CDR3 contains 12 residues. In germline, CDR1 is KGHSH, CDR2 LQKENI. The germline V and J ends were trimmed by 0 bases and 10 bases, with 7 bases remaining between them. The CDR3 protein is CASSPPSTPQHF. Written as DNA, the CDR3 is TGTGCCAGCTCACCACCGAGTACCCCCCAGCATTTT.

The chain is built from TRBV7-2 and TRBJ2-3; no definite D call. CDR1 is SGHTA and CDR2 is FQGNSA in the germline V gene. V was shortened by 2 bases and J by 2 bases, with 11 bases between the two germline ends. CDR3 length: 15 amino acids. CDR3 DNA: TGTGCCAGCAGCTTAATGGGCGGAGTCACAGATACGCAGTATTTT. Protein: CASSLMGGVTDTQYF.

This chain links TRBV7-6 with TRBJ2-2; D uncertain. This CDR3 has 15 residues. The germline V gene has CDR1 SGHVS and CDR2 FNYEAQ. V was shortened by 5 bases and J by 8 bases, with 18 bases between the two germline ends. This chain's CDR3 is CASSEPGLTPGELFF. The CDR3, as DNA: TGTGCCAGCAGCGAACCGGGCCTAACCCCAGGGGAGCTGTTTTTT.

The chain uses TRBV3-1 and TRBJ1-2; D is unresolved. CDR3 length: 15 residues. Between the trimmed V and J ends, which lost 1 base and 7 bases, there was a span of 16 bases. Germline V gene sequence: CDR1 LGHDT, CDR2 YNNKEL (reference sequence). CDR3 sequence reads: CASSQVGDGRRGYTF. The DNA of the CDR3 is TGTGCCAGCAGCCAAGTGGGAGACGGACGGCGTGGCTACACCTTC.

At least ten counts were recorded for this clonotype. The chain recombines TRBV5-6 with TRBJ1-3; D uncertain. V gave up 2 bases and J gave up 2 bases, with 11 bases separating them. The CDR3 extends over 15 amino acids. Germline V gives CDR1 SGHDT, CDR2 YYEEEE. For the CDR3, the DNA is TGTGCCAGCAGCTTAGGACCCCTCGCTGGAAACACCATATATTTT. It translates to CASSLGPLAGNTIYF.

In the case of this clonotype: A read error may be the cause here, since a much bigger clone is one base away. The chain joins TRBV12-3 or TRBV12-4 to TRBJ1-1; 7 nucleotides line up with TRBD1. The CDR3 is 16 amino acids. The J segment lost 3 bases and the V segment lost 6 bases, leaving 13 bases of the junction unmatched. In DNA, the CDR3 is TGTGCCAGCAGCCTGACAGGGAGATTCGGTCACACTGAAGCTTTCTTT. Translating gives CASSLTGRFGHTEAFF.

J is TRBJ1-6 and V is TRBV20-1; D perhaps matches TRBD1 (5 bases). V was cut by 6 bases and J by 8 bases, with 17 bases left in between. Germline lookup yields CDR1 DFQATT and CDR2 SNEGSKA (reference sequence). This CDR3 is 14 amino acids long. Written as DNA, the CDR3 is TGCAGTGCGTCCATGGGACTGATCGATTCACCCCTCCACTTT. It codes for CSASMGLIDSPLHF.

The CDR3 protein is CASSYSTSTVKTQYF. CDR3 sequence (DNA): TGTGCCAGCAGCTACTCTACCAGTACGGTCAAGACCCAGTACTTC. The chain combines TRBV11-2 with TRBJ2-5; D is unresolved. V shed 4 bases and J shed 6 bases, with 18 bases lying between them. The length of the CDR3 is 15 residues. Germline-derived CDR1 and CDR2 are SGHAT and FQNNGV.

CDR3 in amino acids: CSATRVREKLFF. The DNA for the CDR3 is TGCAGTGCTACCAGGGTTAGGGAAAAACTGTTTTTT. This rearrangement joins TRBV20-1 to TRBJ1-4; a weak D match, TRBD1 (5 bases). The CDR3 runs 12 residues. Looked up from germline, CDR1 is DFQATT and CDR2 is SNEGSKA (reference sequence). The V and J ends lost 4 bases and 8 bases respectively, with 11 bases between them.

The V and J genes are TRBV6-2 or TRBV6-3 and TRBJ1-1; D remains unclear. Germline assignment: CDR1 MNHEY and CDR2 SVGEGT. The CDR3 runs 18 residues. V lost 5 bases, J lost 1 base, and 23 bases lay in between. CDR3 DNA sequence: TGTGCCAGCAGTCAACATGGGCTGGCTTTATATGGGAACACTGAAGCTTTCTTT. Translated, it gives CASSQHGLALYGNTEAFF.

Only a few counts were recorded for this clonotype. The chain recombines TRBV5-1 with TRBJ2-3; D could derive from TRBD1 or TRBD2 (5 bases each). The CDR3 has 13 amino acids. The germline V gene has CDR1 SGHRS and CDR2 YFSETQ. The V gene lost 2 bases and the J gene lost 6 bases, with 10 bases spanning the gap. CDR3 sequence: CASSLGWGDTQYF. DNA of the CDR3: TGCGCCAGCAGCTTAGGATGGGGGGATACGCAGTATTTT.

The chain is built from TRBV27 and TRBJ2-1; 9 bases align to TRBD1. Germline V CDR1 and CDR2: MNHEY, SMNVEV (reference sequence). V lost 6 bases, J lost 9 bases, and 6 bases stayed unmatched. The CDR3 length is 13 residues. Here the CDR3 reads CASSRTGVREQFF. CDR3 coding DNA: TGTGCCAGCAGCCGGACAGGGGTACGTGAGCAGTTCTTC.

The chain combines TRBV20-1 with TRBJ2-1; 9 nucleotides match TRBD2. The CDR3 contains 14 residues. V gave up 6 bases and J gave up 2 bases; unmatched junction bases: 5. Germline CDR1 DFQATT, CDR2 SNEGSKA (reference sequence). CDR3: CSAISGRTYNEQFF. CDR3 DNA sequence: TGCAGTGCGATAAGCGGGAGGACCTACAATGAGCAGTTCTTC.

The CDR3 loop is CSARWQGARDTQYF. CDR3 nucleotides: TGCAGTGCTAGATGGCAGGGGGCGCGGGATACGCAGTATTTT. The chain has TRBV20-1 and TRBJ2-3; 8 nucleotides align to TRBD1. Trimming took 2 bases from V and 6 from J; bases not matched to a gene: 7. Germline values: CDR1 DFQATT, CDR2 SNEGSKA (reference sequence). The length of the CDR3 is 14 residues.

This sequence joins TRBV20-1 and TRBJ2-7; D is perhaps TRBD1 or TRBD2 (5 bases each). Germline CDR1 reads DFQATT; CDR2 reads SNEGSKA (reference sequence). V was cut by 0 bases and J by 3 bases, with 12 bases left in between. The CDR3 covers 14 residues. The CDR3: CSARDSGRNYEQYF. The DNA of the CDR3 is TGCAGTGCTAGAGATTCGGGACGGAACTACGAGCAGTACTTC.

This clonotype is labeled large (0.1 to 1%). The chain has TRBV12-3 or TRBV12-4 and TRBJ2-1, with TRBD1 identical over 9 bases. CDR3 length: 14 residues. The ends lost 6 bases at V and 7 bases at J; junction bases unmatched: 7. CDR3 in amino acids: CASRPGQGRNEQFF. DNA of the CDR3: TGTGCCAGCAGACCCGGACAGGGGCGAAATGAGCAGTTCTTC.

V gene TRBV5-1 combines with J gene TRBJ2-7, with D perhaps TRBD1 (6 bases). The V and J ends lost 4 bases and 3 bases respectively, with 14 bases between them. Germline V gene lookup returns CDR1 SGHRS and CDR2 YFSETQ. The CDR3 runs to 14 residues. CDR3: CASSPWTDGYEQYF. The CDR3 bases are TGCGCCAGCAGCCCGTGGACAGACGGCTACGAGCAGTACTTC.

The chain recombines TRBV28 with TRBJ2-7; D is unresolved. The V gene's germline CDR1 is MDHEN and CDR2 SYDVKM. V was cut by 5 bases and J by 1 base, with 9 bases left in between. The CDR3 is 13 residues long. The CDR3 reads CASSPTLSYEQYF. CDR3 nucleotide sequence: TGTGCCAGCAGTCCGACCTTATCCTACGAGCAGTACTTC.

In this sample, this clonotype turned up a few times. V gene TRBV3-1 combines with J gene TRBJ1-2; D unresolved. The ends were cut back, 0 bases at V and 3 bases at J, with 11 bases in the middle. The germline gives CDR1 LGHDT, CDR2 YNNKEL (reference sequence). The CDR3 consists of 15 residues. The CDR3 DNA reads as TGTGCCAGCAGCCAAGATCCAGGCGGAGACTATGGCTACACCTTC. Residues: CASSQDPGGDYGYTF.

The chain uses TRBV20-1 and TRBJ2-7; 16 bases fit TRBD2. The J segment lost 4 bases and the V segment lost 2 bases, leaving 8 bases of the junction unmatched. The CDR3 runs to 17 residues. Germline CDR1 DFQATT, CDR2 SNEGSKA (reference sequence). As DNA, the CDR3 is TGCAGTGCTAGACCCGGGACTAGCGGGAGGGCCGGGTACGAGCAGTACTTC. Protein product: CSARPGTSGRAGYEQYF.

The chain is built from TRBV11-2 and TRBJ2-5, with 14 nucleotides matching TRBD2. The CDR3 length is 16 residues. The junction had 3 bases not matched to a gene; V was cut back by 1 base and J by 5 bases. CDR1 and CDR2 from the germline V gene are SGHAT and FQNNGV. CDR3 in DNA: TGTGCCAGCAGCTTAGGATGGACTAGCGGGAGGGAGACCCAGTACTTC. It specifies CASSLGWTSGRETQYF. Combining the CDR3 with reference TRBV11-2 and TRBJ2-5 gives the whole variable domain EAGVAQSPRYKIIEKRQSVAFWCNPISGHATLYWYQQILGQGPKLLIQFQNNGVVDDSQLPKDRFSAERLKGVDSTLKIQPAKLEDSAVYLCASSLGWTSGRETQYFGPGTRLLVL.

The chain links TRBV27 to TRBJ1-5; TRBD1 matches at 8 bases. Germline loops: CDR1 MNHEY, CDR2 SMNVEV (reference sequence). J was trimmed by 4 bases and V by 6 bases; bases with no gene match: 8. This CDR3 has 15 amino acids. The DNA for the CDR3 is TGTGCCAGCAGACCCGACAGGGGCCGGAATCAGCCCCAGCATTTT. It codes for CASRPDRGRNQPQHF.

The rearrangement links TRBV15 to TRBJ1-4; D gene unclear. The germline V gene encodes CDR1 LNHNV and CDR2 YYDKDF (reference sequence). The V end lost 0 bases, the J end lost 5 bases, and 13 bases lay between the germline ends. The CDR3 sequence is 16 residues long. The CDR3: CATSREVPARNEKLFF. The CDR3 DNA reads TGTGCCACCAGCAGAGAGGTACCGGCTAGGAATGAAAAACTGTTTTTT.